This T cell receptor (beta chain) derives from a study of shared clonotypes between healthy human individuals. The study's findings and limits: Rarefaction revealed incomplete sorted-subset sequencing despite large depth.

In the authors' methods: ImmunoSEQ output lacked quality scores and full-length reads, limiting matched filtering. Produced via immunoSEQ multiplex PCR; TCRdb's table is partial and in-frame only. V and J calls and clone size follow that table, whereas D and trimming were derived from the DNA. In the table there are some 500,000 clones, less than 96% of which are singletons. V lost 1 base, J lost 7 bases, and 9 bases lay in between. Germline V gene lookup returns CDR1 SGHDT and CDR2 YYEEEE. The CDR3 covers 14 residues. A remark on this clone: Its target is unknown.

Sequenced: naive CD4+ T cells sorted from blood. As for subset: CD45RA+ positively selected. The receptor was isolated from a woman between 25 and 40 years old in good health. This chain connects TRBV5-6 to TRBJ1-6, with D perhaps TRBD1 (6 bases). CDR3 nucleotides: TGTGCCAGCAGCTTGCCGGACAGAAATTCACCCCTCCACTTT. This sequence encodes CASSLPDRNSPLHF.